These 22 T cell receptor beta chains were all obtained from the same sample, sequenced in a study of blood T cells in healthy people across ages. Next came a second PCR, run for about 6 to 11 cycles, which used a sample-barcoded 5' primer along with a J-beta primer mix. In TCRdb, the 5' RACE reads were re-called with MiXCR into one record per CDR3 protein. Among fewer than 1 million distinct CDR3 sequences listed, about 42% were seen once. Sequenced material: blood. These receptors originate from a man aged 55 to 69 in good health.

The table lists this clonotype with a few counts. DNA of the CDR3: TGTGCCAGCAGCTTAGCGATTCAGATAAGCTCCTACGAGCAGTACTTC. This codes for CASSLAIQISSYEQYF. The chain joins TRBV7-2 to TRBJ2-7, with unresolved D. V dropped 0 bases and J dropped 0 bases, with 12 bases sitting between them. The germline CDR1 and CDR2 sequences are SGHTA and FQGNSA. The CDR3 extends over 16 amino acids. Complete variable domain (other parts from reference TRBV7-2 and TRBJ2-7): GAGVSQSPSNKVTEKGKDVELRCDPISGHTALYWYRQSLGQGLEFLIYFQGNSAPDKSGLPSDRFSAERTGGSVSTLTIQRTQQEDSAVYLCASSLAIQISSYEQYFGPGTRLTVT.

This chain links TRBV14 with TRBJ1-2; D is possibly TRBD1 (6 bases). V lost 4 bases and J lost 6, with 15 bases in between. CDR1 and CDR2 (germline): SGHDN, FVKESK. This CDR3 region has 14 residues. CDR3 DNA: TGTGCCAGCAGCCTAGGTCAGGGGATGGATGGCTACACCTTC. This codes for CASSLGQGMDGYTF. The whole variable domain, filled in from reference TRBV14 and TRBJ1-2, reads EAGVTQFPSHSVIEKGQTVTLRCDPISGHDNLYWYRRVMGKEIKFLLHFVKESKQDESGMPNNRFLAERTGGTYSTLKVQPAELEDSGVYFCASSLGQGMDGYTFGSGTRLTVV.

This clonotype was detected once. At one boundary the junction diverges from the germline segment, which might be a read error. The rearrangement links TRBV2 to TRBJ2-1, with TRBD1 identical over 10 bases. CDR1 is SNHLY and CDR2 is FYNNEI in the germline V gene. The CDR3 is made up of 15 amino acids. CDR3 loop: CASSAAGQGFNERFF. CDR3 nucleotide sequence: TGTGCCAGCAGTGCCGCGGGACAGGGGTTCAATGAGCGGTTCTTC.

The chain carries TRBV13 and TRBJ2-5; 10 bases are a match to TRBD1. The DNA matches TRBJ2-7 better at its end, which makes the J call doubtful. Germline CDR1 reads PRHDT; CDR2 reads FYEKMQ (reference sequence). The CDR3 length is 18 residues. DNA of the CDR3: TGTGCCAGCAGCTCTACCGGGACAGGGGACCCCCGGACCTACGAGCAGTACTTC. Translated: CASSSTGTGDPRTYEQYF.

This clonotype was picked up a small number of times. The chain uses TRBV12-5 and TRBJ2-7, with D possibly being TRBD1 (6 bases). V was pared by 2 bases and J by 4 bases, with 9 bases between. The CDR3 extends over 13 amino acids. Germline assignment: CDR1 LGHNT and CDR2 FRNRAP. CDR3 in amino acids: CASGLSGAYEQYF. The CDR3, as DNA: TGTGCTAGTGGTTTGTCAGGGGCTTACGAGCAGTACTTC.

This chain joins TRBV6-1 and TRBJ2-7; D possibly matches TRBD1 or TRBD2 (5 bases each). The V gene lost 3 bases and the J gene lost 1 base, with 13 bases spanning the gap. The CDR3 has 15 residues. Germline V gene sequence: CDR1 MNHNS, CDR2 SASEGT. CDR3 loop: CASSEGTDLSYEQYF. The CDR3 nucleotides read TGTGCCAGCAGTGAGGGGACGGATCTTTCCTACGAGCAGTACTTC.

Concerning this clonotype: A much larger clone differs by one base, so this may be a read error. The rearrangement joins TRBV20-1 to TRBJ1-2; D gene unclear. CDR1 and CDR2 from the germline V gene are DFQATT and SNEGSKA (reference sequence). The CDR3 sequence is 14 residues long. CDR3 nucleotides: TGCATTGCTAGTTTGGGGATCTCCGACTATGGCTACACCTTC. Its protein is CIASLGISDYGYTF.

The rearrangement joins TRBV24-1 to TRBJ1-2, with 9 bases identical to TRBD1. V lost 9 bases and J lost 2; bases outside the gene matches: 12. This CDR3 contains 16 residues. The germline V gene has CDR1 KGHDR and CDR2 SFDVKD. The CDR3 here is CATRPTGQGKNYGYTF. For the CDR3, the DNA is TGTGCCACCCGGCCAACGGGACAGGGAAAAAACTATGGCTACACCTTC.

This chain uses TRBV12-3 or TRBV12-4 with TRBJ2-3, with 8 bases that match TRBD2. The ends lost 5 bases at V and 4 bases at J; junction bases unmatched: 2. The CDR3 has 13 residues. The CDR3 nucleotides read TGTGCCAGCAGTGGGACTAGGCCAGATACGCAGTATTTT. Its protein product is CASSGTRPDTQYF.

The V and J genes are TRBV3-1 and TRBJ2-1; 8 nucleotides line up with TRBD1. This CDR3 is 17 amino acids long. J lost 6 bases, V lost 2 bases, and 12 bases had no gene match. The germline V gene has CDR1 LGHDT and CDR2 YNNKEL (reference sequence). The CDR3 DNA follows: TGTGCCAGCAGCCAAACCCTACAGGGGGTGGTAGGCAATGAGCAGTTCTTC. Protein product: CASSQTLQGVVGNEQFF.

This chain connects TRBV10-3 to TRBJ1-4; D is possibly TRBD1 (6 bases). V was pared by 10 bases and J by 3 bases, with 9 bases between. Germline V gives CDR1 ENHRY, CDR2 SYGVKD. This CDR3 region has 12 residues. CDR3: CATRGANEKLFF. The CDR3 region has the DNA TGTGCCACAAGGGGGGCTAATGAAAAACTGTTTTTT.

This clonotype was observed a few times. CDR3 coding DNA: TGTGCCAGCAGTCGGACTAGTTTTGAGCAGTATTTT. This translates into CASSRTSFEQYF. This chain joins TRBV28 and TRBJ2-3; 7 bases are a match to TRBD2. V dropped 5 bases and J dropped 11; count of bases not matched to a gene: 7. The CDR3 totals 12 residues. Germline CDR1 is MDHEN and CDR2 is SYDVKM.

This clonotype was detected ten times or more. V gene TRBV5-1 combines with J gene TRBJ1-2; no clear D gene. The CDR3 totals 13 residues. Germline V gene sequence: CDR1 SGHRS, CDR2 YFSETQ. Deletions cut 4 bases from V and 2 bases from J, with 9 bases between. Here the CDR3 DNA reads TGCGCCAGCAGCCCGGGAAGGAACTATGGCTACACCTTC. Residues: CASSPGRNYGYTF.

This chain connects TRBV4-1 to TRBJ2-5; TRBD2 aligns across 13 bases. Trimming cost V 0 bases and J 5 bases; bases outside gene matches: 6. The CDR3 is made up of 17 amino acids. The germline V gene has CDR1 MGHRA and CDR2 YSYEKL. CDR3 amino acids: CASSQELGTSGVETQYF. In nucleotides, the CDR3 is TGCGCCAGCAGCCAAGAATTGGGGACTAGCGGGGTTGAGACCCAGTACTTC.

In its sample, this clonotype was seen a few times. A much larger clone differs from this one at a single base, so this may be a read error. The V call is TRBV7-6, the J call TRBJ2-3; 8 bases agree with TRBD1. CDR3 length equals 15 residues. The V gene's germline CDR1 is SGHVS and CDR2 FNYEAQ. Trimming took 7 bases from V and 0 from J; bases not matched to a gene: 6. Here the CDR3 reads CASTGGQESTDTQYF. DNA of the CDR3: TGTGCCAGCACTGGGGGACAGGAGAGCACAGATACGCAGTATTTT.

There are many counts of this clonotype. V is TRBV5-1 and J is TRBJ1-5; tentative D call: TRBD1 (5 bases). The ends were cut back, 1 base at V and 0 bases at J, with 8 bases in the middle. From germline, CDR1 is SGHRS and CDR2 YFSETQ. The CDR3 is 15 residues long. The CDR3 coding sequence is TGCGCCAGCAGCTTGTTAGGGGTTAGCAATCAGCCCCAGCATTTT. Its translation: CASSLLGVSNQPQHF.

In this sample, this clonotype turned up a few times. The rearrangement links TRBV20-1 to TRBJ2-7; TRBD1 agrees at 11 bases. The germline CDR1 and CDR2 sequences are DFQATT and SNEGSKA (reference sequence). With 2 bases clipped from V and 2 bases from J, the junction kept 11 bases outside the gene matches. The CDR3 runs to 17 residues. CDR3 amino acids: CSARSAAPGQGAYEQYF. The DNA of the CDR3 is TGCAGTGCTAGATCCGCCGCACCGGGACAGGGGGCCTACGAGCAGTACTTC.

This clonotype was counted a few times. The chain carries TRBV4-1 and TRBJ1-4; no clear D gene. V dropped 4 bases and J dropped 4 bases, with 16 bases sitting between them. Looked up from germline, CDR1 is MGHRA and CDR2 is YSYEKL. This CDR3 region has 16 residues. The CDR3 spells CASSLSVAAGNEKLFF. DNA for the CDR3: TGCGCCAGCAGCCTGAGTGTGGCGGCGGGTAATGAAAAACTGTTTTTT.

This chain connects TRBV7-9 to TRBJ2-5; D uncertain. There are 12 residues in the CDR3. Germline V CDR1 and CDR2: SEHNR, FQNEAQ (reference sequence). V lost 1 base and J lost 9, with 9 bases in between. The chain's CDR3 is CASSLGPAAQYF. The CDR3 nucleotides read TGTGCCAGCAGCTTAGGCCCGGCGGCCCAGTACTTC.

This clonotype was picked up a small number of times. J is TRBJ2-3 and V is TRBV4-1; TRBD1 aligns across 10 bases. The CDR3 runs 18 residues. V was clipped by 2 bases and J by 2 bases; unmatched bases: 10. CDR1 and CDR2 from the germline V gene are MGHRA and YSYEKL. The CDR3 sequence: CASSQQSGGTGDTDTQYF. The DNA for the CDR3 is TGCGCCAGCAGCCAACAATCAGGAGGGACAGGGGACACAGATACGCAGTATTTT.

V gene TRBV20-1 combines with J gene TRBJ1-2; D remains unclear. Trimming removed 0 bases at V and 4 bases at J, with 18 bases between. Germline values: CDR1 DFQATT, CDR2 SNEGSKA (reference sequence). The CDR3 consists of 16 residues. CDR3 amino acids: CSARDRAWTDAYGYTF. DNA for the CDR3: TGCAGTGCTAGAGACCGAGCGTGGACGGACGCCTATGGCTACACCTTC.

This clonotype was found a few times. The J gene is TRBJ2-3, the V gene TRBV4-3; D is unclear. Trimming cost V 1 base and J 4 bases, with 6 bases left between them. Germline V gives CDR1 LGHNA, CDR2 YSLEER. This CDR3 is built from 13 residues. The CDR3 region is CASSQGNADTQYF. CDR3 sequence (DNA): TGCGCCAGCAGCCAAGGGAACGCAGATACGCAGTATTTT.